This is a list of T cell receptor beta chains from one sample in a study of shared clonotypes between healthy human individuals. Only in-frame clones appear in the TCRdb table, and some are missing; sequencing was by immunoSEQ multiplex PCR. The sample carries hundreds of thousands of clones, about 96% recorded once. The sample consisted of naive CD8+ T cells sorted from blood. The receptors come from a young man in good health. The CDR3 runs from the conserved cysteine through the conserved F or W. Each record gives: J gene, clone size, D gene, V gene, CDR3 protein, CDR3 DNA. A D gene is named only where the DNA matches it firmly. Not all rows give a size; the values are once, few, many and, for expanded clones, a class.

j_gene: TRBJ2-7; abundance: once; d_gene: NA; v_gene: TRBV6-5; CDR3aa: CASRVGHSYEQYF; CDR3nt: TGTGCCAGCAGGGTCGGGCATTCCTACGAGCAGTACTTC
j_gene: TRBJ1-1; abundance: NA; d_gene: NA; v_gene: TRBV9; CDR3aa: CASSYADLLNTEAFF; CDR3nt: TGTGCCAGCAGCTACGCGGATTTACTGAACACTGAAGCTTTCTTT
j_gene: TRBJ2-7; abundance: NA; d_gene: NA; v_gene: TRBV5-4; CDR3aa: CASSFTGVFDEQYF; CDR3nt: TGTGCCAGCAGCTTTACGGGAGTGTTCGACGAGCAGTACTTC
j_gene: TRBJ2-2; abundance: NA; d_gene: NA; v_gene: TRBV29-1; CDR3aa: CSVEGTENTGELFF; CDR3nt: TGCAGCGTTGAAGGGACAGAAAACACCGGGGAGCTGTTTTTT
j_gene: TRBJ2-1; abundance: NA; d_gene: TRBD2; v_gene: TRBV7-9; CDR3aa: CASSLDRGLAGSNEQFF; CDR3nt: TGTGCCAGCAGCTTAGACCGGGGACTAGCGGGATCCAATGAGCAGTTCTTC
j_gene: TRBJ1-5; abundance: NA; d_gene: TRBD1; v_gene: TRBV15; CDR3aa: CATSPTGGIQPQHF; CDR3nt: TGTGCCACCAGCCCAACAGGGGGCATCCAGCCCCAGCATTTT
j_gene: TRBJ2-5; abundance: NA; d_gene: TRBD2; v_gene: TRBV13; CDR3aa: CASSPPGWREAQETQYF; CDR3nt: TGTGCCAGCAGCCCTCCAGGATGGCGGGAGGCCCAAGAGACCCAGTACTTC
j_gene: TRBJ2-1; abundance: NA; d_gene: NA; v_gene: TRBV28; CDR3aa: CASSPPTGNQNNEQFF; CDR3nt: TGTGCCAGCAGTCCTCCAACAGGGAATCAAAACAATGAGCAGTTCTTC
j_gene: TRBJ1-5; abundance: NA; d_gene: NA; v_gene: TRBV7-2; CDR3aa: CASSTWPGGNQPQHF; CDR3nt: TGTGCCAGCAGCACCTGGCCGGGGGGAAATCAGCCCCAGCATTTT
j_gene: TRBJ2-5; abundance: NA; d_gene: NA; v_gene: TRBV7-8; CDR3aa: CASSLESSAQYF; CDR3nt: TGTGCCAGCAGCTTAGAATCCTCGGCCCAGTACTTC
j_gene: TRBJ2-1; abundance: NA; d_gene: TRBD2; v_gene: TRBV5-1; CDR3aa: CASSLYAAGGYNEQFF; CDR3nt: TGCGCCAGCAGCTTGTATGCTGCGGGAGGGTACAATGAGCAGTTCTTC
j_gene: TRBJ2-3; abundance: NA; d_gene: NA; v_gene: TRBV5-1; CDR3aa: CASSWDLTDTQYF; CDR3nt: TGCGCCAGCAGCTGGGACTTAACAGATACGCAGTATTTT
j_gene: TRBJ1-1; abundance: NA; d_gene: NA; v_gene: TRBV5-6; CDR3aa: CASSLSGKTEAFF; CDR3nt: TGTGCCAGCAGCTTGTCAGGGAAAACTGAAGCTTTCTTT
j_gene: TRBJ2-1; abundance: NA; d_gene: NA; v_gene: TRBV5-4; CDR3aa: CASGRANYNEQFF; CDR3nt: TGTGCCTCCGGTAGGGCCAATTACAATGAGCAGTTCTTC
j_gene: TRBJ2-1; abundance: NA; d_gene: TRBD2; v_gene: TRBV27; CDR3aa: CASSLVTSGINNEQFF; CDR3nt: TGTGCCAGCAGTTTGGTGACTAGCGGAATAAACAATGAGCAGTTCTTC
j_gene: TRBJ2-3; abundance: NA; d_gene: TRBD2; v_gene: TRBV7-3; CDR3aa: CASSLSTPGLAESTDTQYF; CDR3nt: TGTGCCAGCAGCTTAAGCACTCCGGGACTAGCGGAGAGCACAGATACGCAGTATTTT
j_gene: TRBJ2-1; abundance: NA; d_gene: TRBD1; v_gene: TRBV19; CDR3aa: CASTGQGSYNEQFF; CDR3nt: TGTGCCAGTACGGGACAGGGTTCCTACAATGAGCAGTTCTTC
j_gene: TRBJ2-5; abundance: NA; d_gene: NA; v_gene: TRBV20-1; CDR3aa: CSAKVGETQYF; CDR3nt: TGCAGTGCTAAGGTGGGAGAGACCCAGTACTTC
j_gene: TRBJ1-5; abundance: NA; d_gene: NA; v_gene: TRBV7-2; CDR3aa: CASSGGTAYSNQPQHF; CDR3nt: TGTGCCAGCAGCGGAGGGACGGCTTATAGCAATCAGCCCCAGCATTTT
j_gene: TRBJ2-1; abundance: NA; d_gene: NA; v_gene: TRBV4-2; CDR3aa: CASSQFGQSRPNEQFF; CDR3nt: TGTGCCAGCAGCCAATTTGGACAGAGCCGTCCAAATGAGCAGTTCTTC
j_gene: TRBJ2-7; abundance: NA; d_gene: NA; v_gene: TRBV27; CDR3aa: CASSLVGGQARIYEQYF; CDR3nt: TGTGCCAGCAGTTTGGTTGGCGGGCAGGCCAGAATCTACGAGCAGTACTTC
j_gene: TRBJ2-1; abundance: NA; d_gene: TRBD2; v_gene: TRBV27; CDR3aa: CASRPPGLAEFGQFF; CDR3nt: TGTGCCAGCAGACCCCCGGGACTAGCGGAATTTGGGCAGTTCTTC
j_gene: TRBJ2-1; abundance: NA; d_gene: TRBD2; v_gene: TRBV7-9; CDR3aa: CASSLSAPGLARNEQFF; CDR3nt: TGTGCCAGCAGCTTAAGTGCCCCGGGACTAGCGCGGAATGAGCAGTTCTTC
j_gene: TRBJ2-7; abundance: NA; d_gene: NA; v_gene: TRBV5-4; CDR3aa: CASSGFSSGSRSGPLYEQYF; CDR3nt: TGTGCCAGCAGCGGATTCTCATCAGGGTCTCGTTCCGGACCGCTTTACGAGCAGTACTTC
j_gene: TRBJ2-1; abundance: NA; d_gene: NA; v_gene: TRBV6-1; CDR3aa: CASLARQLNEQFF; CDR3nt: TGTGCCAGCTTAGCTCGGCAGTTAAATGAGCAGTTCTTC
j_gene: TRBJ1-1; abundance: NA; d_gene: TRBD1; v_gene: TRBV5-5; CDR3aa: CASRGGTENTEAFF; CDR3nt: TGTGCCAGCAGAGGCGGGACAGAAAACACTGAAGCTTTCTTT
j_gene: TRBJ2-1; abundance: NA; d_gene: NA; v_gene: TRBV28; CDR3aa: CASSGGVTGYHEQFF; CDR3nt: TGTGCCAGCAGTGGGGGGGTGACAGGGTATCATGAGCAGTTCTTC
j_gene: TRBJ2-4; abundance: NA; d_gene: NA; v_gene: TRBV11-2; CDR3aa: CASSLDGAGYNQYF; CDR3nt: TGTGCCAGCAGCTTAGATGGAGCCGGATACAATCAGTACTTC
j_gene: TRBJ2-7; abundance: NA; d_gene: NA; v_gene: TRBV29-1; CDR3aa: CSVELQGYEQYF; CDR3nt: TGCAGCGTTGAGTTGCAGGGATACGAGCAGTACTTC
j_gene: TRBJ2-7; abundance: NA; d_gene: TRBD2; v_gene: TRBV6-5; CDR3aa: CASSYGVAGVNYEQYF; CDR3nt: TGTGCCAGCAGTTATGGAGTAGCGGGAGTAAACTACGAGCAGTACTTC
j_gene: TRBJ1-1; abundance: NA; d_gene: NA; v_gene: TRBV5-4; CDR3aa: CASSPTGPNTEAFF; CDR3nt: TGTGCCAGCAGCCCCACCGGGCCGAACACTGAAGCTTTCTTT
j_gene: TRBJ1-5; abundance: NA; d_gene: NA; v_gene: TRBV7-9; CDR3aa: CASSLGGGPKVQPQHF; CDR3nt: TGTGCCAGCAGCTTAGGAGGAGGACCAAAGGTTCAGCCCCAGCATTTT
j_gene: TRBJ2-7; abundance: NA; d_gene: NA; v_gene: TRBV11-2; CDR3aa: CASSLGTTYEQYF; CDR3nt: TGTGCCAGCAGCTTAGGGACAACATACGAGCAGTACTTC
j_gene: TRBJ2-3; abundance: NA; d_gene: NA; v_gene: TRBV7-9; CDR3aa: CASSFGTDTQYF; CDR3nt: TGTGCCAGCAGCTTTGGCACAGATACGCAGTATTTT
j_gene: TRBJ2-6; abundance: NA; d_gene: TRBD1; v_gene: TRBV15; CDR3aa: CATSRDGGTGYSGANVLTF; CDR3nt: TGTGCCACCAGCAGAGACGGAGGGACAGGCTACTCTGGGGCCAACGTCCTGACTTTC
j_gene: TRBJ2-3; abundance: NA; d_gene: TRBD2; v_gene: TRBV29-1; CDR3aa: CSVSLAESTDTQYF; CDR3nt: TGCAGCGTTTCTCTAGCGGAGTCCACAGATACGCAGTATTTT
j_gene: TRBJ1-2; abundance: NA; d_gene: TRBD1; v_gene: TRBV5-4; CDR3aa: CASSLQGSDYGYTF; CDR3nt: TGTGCCAGCAGCCTACAGGGGTCCGACTATGGCTACACCTTC
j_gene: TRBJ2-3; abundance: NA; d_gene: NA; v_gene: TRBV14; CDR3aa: CASSQAQSDTQYF; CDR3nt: TGTGCCAGCAGCCAAGCCCAATCAGATACGCAGTATTTT
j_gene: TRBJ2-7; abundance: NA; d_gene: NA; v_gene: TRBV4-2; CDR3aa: CASSHGTDDSYEQYF; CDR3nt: TGTGCCAGCAGCCACGGGACTGACGACTCCTACGAGCAGTACTTC
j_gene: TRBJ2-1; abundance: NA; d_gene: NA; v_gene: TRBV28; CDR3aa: CASSPLGRLYEQFF; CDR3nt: TGTGCCAGCAGTCCTTTGGGGCGTCTCTATGAGCAGTTCTTC
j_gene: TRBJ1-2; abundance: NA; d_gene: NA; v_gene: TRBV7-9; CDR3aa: CASSFQDILNYGYTF; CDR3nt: TGTGCCAGCAGCTTCCAGGACATCCTTAACTATGGCTACACCTTC
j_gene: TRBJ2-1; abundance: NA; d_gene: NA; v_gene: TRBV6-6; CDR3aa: CAGGSRVSHNEQFF; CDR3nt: TGTGCCGGGGGGTCCAGGGTATCCCACAATGAGCAGTTCTTC
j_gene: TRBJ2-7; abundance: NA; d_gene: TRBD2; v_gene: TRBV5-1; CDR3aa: CASSELAGEIYEQYF; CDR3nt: TGCGCCAGCAGCGAGCTAGCGGGAGAAATCTACGAGCAGTACTTC
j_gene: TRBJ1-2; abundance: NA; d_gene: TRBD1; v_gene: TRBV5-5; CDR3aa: CASSPSTGTGYGYTF; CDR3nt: TGTGCCAGCAGCCCTTCGACCGGGACAGGCTATGGCTACACCTTC
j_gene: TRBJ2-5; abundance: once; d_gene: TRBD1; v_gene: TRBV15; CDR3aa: CATSGRDRGALETQYF; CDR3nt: TGTGCCACCAGCGGCCGGGACAGGGGAGCTCTTGAGACCCAGTACTTC
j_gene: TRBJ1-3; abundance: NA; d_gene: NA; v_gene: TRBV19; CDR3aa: CASTSQGSTGNTIYF; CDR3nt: TGTGCCAGTACCTCACAGGGTTCGACTGGAAACACCATATATTTT
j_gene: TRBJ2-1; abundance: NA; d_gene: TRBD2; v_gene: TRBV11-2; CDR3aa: CASIPPSGGYNEQFF; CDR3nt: TGTGCCAGCATCCCTCCAAGCGGGGGTTACAATGAGCAGTTCTTC
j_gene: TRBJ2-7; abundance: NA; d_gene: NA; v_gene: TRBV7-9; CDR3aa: CASSLEGAPYTSSYEQYF; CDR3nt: TGTGCCAGCAGCTTAGAAGGGGCTCCCTATACGTCCTCCTACGAGCAGTACTTC
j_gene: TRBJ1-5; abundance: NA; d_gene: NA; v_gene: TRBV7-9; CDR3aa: CASSLVAGPGGNQPQHF; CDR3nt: TGTGCCAGCAGCTTAGTAGCAGGGCCAGGTGGCAATCAGCCCCAGCATTTT
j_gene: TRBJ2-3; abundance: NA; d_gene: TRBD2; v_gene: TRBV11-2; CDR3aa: CASSHPVLAGASSTDTQYF; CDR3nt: TGTGCCAGCAGCCACCCAGTGTTAGCGGGAGCTTCCTCCACAGATACGCAGTATTTT
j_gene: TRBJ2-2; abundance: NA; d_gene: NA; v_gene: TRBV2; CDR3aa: CASIEATGELFF; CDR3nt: TGTGCCAGCATCGAAGCGACCGGGGAGCTGTTTTTT
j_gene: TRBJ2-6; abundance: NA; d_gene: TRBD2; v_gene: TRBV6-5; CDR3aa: CATNREAGANVLTF; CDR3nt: TGTGCCACCAATCGGGAGGCTGGGGCCAACGTCCTGACTTTC